The 23 T cell receptor beta chains reported below all come from one sample, sequenced in a study of CD8+CD57+ T cells in acquired aplastic anemia. In patients chosen for sequencing, flow cytometry had shown CD8+CD57+ cell expansion. TCR beta VDJ and CDR3 profiling used genomic DNA as template. TCRdb reanalysed the reads using MiXCR and keeps one entry per CDR3 protein. This sample has roughly 260,000 distinct CDR3 sequences, with around half found just once. Sequencing was done on a sample of sorted CD4+, CD8+, or CD8+CD57+ T cells (not recorded which) from PBMCs. The receptors derive from a human donor with aplastic anemia.

This clonotype appeared many times. J is TRBJ2-5 and V is TRBV12-3 or TRBV12-4, with 8 bases matching TRBD2. Unmatched junction bases numbered 13, after V lost 6 bases and J lost 4 bases. The CDR3 has 16 amino acids. The CDR3 region is CASREFTSGIRETQYF. The DNA for the CDR3 is TGTGCCAGCAGGGAATTCACTAGCGGAATCCGAGAGACCCAGTACTTC.

This clonotype was detected only a few times. The V and J genes are TRBV27 and TRBJ2-5; 11 nucleotides line up with TRBD2. There are 16 residues in the CDR3. Germline values: CDR1 MNHEY, CDR2 SMNVEV (reference sequence). V shed 3 bases and J 3 bases; nucleotides not matched to a gene: 6. In nucleotides, the CDR3 is TGTGCCAGCAGTTTGCTCGGGACTAGCGGTAAAGAGACCCAGTACTTC. It is translated as CASSLLGTSGKETQYF.

The genes are TRBV15 and TRBJ1-6; 8 positions match TRBD1. The CDR3 totals 19 residues. V gave up 1 base and J gave up 1 base; unmatched junction bases: 9. Germline V gene lookup returns CDR1 LNHNV and CDR2 YYDKDF (reference sequence). The CDR3: CATSRAARTGSSYNSPLHF. The CDR3 DNA sequence: TGTGCCACCAGCAGAGCTGCGAGGACAGGGTCGTCCTATAATTCACCCCTCCACTTT.

The chain uses TRBV15 and TRBJ1-2; unclear D gene. V lost 10 bases and J lost 4, with 10 bases in between. CDR3 length: 11 amino acids. Per germline, CDR1 LNHNV and CDR2 YYDKDF (reference sequence). Here the CDR3 DNA reads TGTGCCAGTCTGGGATTCTATGGCTACACCTTC. Its translation: CASLGFYGYTF.

V usage is TRBV14 and J usage is TRBJ1-5; no clear D gene. Germline CDR1 is SGHDN and CDR2 is FVKESK. CDR3 length equals 20 residues. V was trimmed by 1 base and J by 1 base, leaving 23 bases between them. Written as DNA, the CDR3 is TGTGCCAGCAGCCAAGTGAACGCCTTCGCTCTATCGGAAAGCAATCAGCCCCAGCATTTT. It specifies CASSQVNAFALSESNQPQHF.

In this sample, this clonotype turned up many times. The CDR3 region is CASSPTRTELNYGYTF. CDR3 bases: TGCGCCAGCAGCCCTACGCGCACAGAGCTTAACTATGGCTACACCTTC. V usage is TRBV4-1 and J usage is TRBJ1-2; the D is unclear. V was cut by 4 bases and J by 1 base, with 16 bases left in between. CDR3 size: 16 residues. The germline V gene encodes CDR1 MGHRA and CDR2 YSYEKL.

Notes on this clonotype: Mismatch with germline at one junction end may stem from a read error. The chain recombines TRBV5-1 with TRBJ1-6, with D tentatively TRBD1 (5 bases). The CDR3 length is 13 residues. In germline, CDR1 is SGHRS, CDR2 YFSETQ. DNA of the CDR3: TGTGCCAGCAGCGGACGACAGTGGGGGGTCCTCCACTTT. Translated, it gives CASSGRQWGVLHF.

The CDR3 here is CSAGTSGNEQFF. In DNA form, the CDR3 reads TGCAGTGCTGGGACTAGCGGGAATGAGCAGTTCTTC. The chain employs TRBV20-1 and TRBJ2-1; 12 nucleotides align to TRBD2. Germline V gene data show CDR1 as DFQATT and CDR2 as SNEGSKA (reference sequence). The length of the CDR3 is 12 residues. V was pared by 5 bases and J by 7 bases, with 0 bases of the junction left unmatched.

V usage is TRBV5-1 and J usage is TRBJ2-2; D is unresolved. Germline loops: CDR1 SGHRS, CDR2 YFSETQ. Trimming removed 2 bases from V and 0 bases from J, with 8 bases in between. This CDR3 is 15 amino acids long. CDR3 nucleotides: TGCGCCAGCAGCTTTAACACCGCGAACACCGGGGAGCTGTTTTTT. Its protein is CASSFNTANTGELFF. Based on the CDR3 plus reference TRBV5-1 and TRBJ2-2, the full variable domain is KAGVTQTPRYLIKTRGQQVTLSCSPISGHRSVSWYQQTPGQGLQFLFEYFSETQRNKGNFPGRFSGRQFSNSRSEMNVSTLELGDSALYLCASSFNTANTGELFFGEGSRLTVL.

This clonotype came up once. The CDR3: CSAGKTGTANTEAFF. Here the CDR3 DNA reads TGCAGTGCTGGAAAGACCGGGACAGCGAACACTGAAGCTTTCTTT. The chain employs TRBV20-1 and TRBJ1-1; the match to TRBD1 covers 7 bases. Germline CDR1 is DFQATT and CDR2 is SNEGSKA (reference sequence). J gave up 1 base and V 5 bases, and 10 bases lay outside the gene matches. This CDR3 region has 15 residues.

The chain uses TRBV10-2 and TRBJ1-3, with 8 positions matching TRBD1. This CDR3 is built from 15 residues. J lost 2 bases, V lost 5 bases, and 5 bases had no gene match. The V gene's germline CDR1 is WSHSY and CDR2 SAAADI. CDR3 sequence: CASSRQGSTGNTIYF. In nucleotides, the CDR3 is TGCGCCAGCAGTAGACAGGGGTCCACTGGAAACACCATATATTTT.

The chain employs TRBV2 and TRBJ2-1; D not certain. CDR3 length: 11 residues. V was cut by 1 base and J by 15 bases, with 10 bases left in between. Germline V lookup: CDR1 SNHLY, CDR2 FYNNEI. CDR3 amino acids: CASSEESLTFF. The DNA for the CDR3 is TGTGCCAGCAGTGAAGAGAGTTTAACGTTCTTC.

For this clonotype: Since the CDR3 does not end with the conserved phenylalanine or tryptophan, this likely comes from a read error. No DNA is shown, since the ends of the CDR3 on it are uncertain; the CDR3 is the one TCRdb lists. The chain links TRBV11-3 to TRBJ2-6; no DNA check was done on the table's D call, TRBD1. A total of 9 residues make up the CDR3, ends included. CDR1 and CDR2 from the germline V gene are SGHNT and YENEEA. The chain's CDR3 is CASSQGGTS.

This chain links TRBV20-1 with TRBJ2-3; TRBD2 aligns across 12 bases. Germline V gene lookup returns CDR1 DFQATT and CDR2 SNEGSKA (reference sequence). V lost 1 base to trimming and J lost 6 bases; unmatched junction nucleotides: 2. The CDR3 is 14 amino acids. The CDR3 DNA is TGCAGTGCTAGAGTCCTAGCGGGGGGGGATACGCAGTATTTT. This encodes CSARVLAGGDTQYF.

This clonotype has ten or more counts. This chain links TRBV12-3 or TRBV12-4 with TRBJ2-3; D possibly matches TRBD1 or TRBD2 (5 bases each). V shed 5 bases and J shed 3 bases, with 12 bases lying between them. The CDR3 length is 14 residues. The CDR3 sequence is CASSGAGSTDTQYF. The DNA for the CDR3 is TGTGCCAGCAGTGGGGCAGGGAGTACAGATACGCAGTATTTT.

This clonotype came up a few times. V is TRBV9 and J is TRBJ2-3; D is ambiguous. Per germline, CDR1 SGDLS and CDR2 YYNGEE. This CDR3 is 14 amino acids long. Trimming shortened V by 0 bases and J by 1 base, and 6 bases separated the two germline ends. The CDR3 bases are TGTGCCAGCAGCGTAGCTAGTCGCACAGATACGCAGTATTTT. This sequence encodes CASSVASRTDTQYF.

The chain couples TRBV19 to TRBJ2-1; 7 bases agree with TRBD1. J lost 5 bases, V lost 4 bases, and 11 bases had no gene match. CDR1 and CDR2 from the germline V gene are LNHDA and SQIVND (reference sequence). The CDR3 has 16 residues. Here the CDR3 DNA reads TGTGCCAGTAGTACGGGACAGCGAGGGGGTCACAATGAGCAGTTCTTC. This translates into CASSTGQRGGHNEQFF.

This clonotype showed up just a few times. The chain uses TRBV6-1 and TRBJ1-6; maybe TRBD1 (6 bases). Trimming pared 6 bases from V and 8 bases from J, leaving 14 bases between. From germline, CDR1 is MNHNS and CDR2 SASEGT. The CDR3 runs to 14 residues. For the CDR3, the DNA is TGTGCCAGCAGGACCAAAGGGGGGTATTCACCCCTCCACTTT. Protein sequence: CASRTKGGYSPLHF.

This clonotype was seen many times. The chain combines TRBV11-2 with TRBJ2-7; D is ambiguous. Germline V gives CDR1 SGHAT, CDR2 FQNNGV. V was trimmed by 5 bases and J by 4 bases, leaving 12 bases between them. The CDR3 length is 13 residues. The DNA for the CDR3 is TGTGCCAGCAGCGACCATCTGAATTACGAGCAGTACTTC. Its protein is CASSDHLNYEQYF.

The CDR3 DNA reads TGTGCCAGCAGATATTCGGGCACTGAAGCTTTCTTT. Its protein is CASRYSGTEAFF. V usage is TRBV28 and J usage is TRBJ1-1; no reliable D call. V lost 6 bases to trimming and J lost 4 bases, with 9 bases between them. The germline gives CDR1 MDHEN, CDR2 SYDVKM. The CDR3 sequence is 12 residues long.

Points on this clonotype: Mismatch with germline at one junction end may stem from a read error. V usage is TRBV11-1 and J usage is TRBJ2-5, with D possibly matching TRBD2 (6 bases). Germline V CDR1 and CDR2: SGHAT, FQDESV (reference sequence). The CDR3 sequence is 15 residues long. In nucleotides, the CDR3 is TGTGCCAGCAGCTTAGCGTCGGGAGAGGTTGGGACCCAGCACTTC. This sequence encodes CASSLASGEVGTQHF.

This clonotype was seen only a few times. A single base separates this from a much larger clone, so it may be a read error. The CDR3 nucleotides are TGCAGTGCTAGGCCGAGGGGCAGGGTTTCCTACGAGCAGTACTTC. Amino acids: CSARPRGRVSYEQYF. The chain combines TRBV20-1 with TRBJ2-7; D assignment may be TRBD1 or TRBD2 (5 bases each). Per the germline V gene, CDR1 is DFQATT and CDR2 is SNEGSKA (reference sequence). With 3 bases removed from V and 1 base from J, the gap between germline ends came to 16 bases. The CDR3 is 15 amino acids.

The chain recombines TRBV4-1 with TRBJ2-5; tentatively, D is TRBD1 (6 bases). Trimming took off 2 bases at V and 2 bases at J, with 12 bases between the two ends. This CDR3 contains 15 residues. The germline gives CDR1 MGHRA, CDR2 YSYEKL. The CDR3 spells CASSQTDRTQETQYF. CDR3 sequence (DNA): TGCGCCAGCAGCCAAACGGACAGAACTCAAGAGACCCAGTACTTC.